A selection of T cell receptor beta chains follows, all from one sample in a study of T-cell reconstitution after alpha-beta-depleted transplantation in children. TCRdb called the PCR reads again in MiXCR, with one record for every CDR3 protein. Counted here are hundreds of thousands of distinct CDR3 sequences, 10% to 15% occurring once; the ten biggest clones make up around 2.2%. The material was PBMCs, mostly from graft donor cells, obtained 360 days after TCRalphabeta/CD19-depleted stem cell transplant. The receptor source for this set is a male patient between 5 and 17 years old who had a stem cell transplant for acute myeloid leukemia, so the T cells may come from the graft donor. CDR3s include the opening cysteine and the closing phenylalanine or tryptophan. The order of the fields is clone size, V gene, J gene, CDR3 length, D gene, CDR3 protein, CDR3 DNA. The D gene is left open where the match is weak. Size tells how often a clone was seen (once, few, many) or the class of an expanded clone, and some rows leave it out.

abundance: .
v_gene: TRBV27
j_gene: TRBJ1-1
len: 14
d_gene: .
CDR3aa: CASSLDIMNTEAFF
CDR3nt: TGTGCCAGCAGTTTAGACATTATGAACACTGAAGCTTTCTTT

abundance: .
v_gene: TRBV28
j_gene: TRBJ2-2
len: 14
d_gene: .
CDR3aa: CASSFIPSVGELFF
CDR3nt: TGTGCCAGCAGTTTTATACCCAGTGTCGGGGAGCTGTTTTTT

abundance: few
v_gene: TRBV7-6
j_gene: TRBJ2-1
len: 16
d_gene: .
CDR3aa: CASSLGRGRKYNEQFF
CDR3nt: TGTGCCAGCAGCTTAGGGCGGGGGCGCAAGTACAATGAGCAGTTCTTC

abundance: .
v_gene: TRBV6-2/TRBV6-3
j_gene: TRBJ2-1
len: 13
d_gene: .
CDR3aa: CASSLQTNNEQFF
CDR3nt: TGTGCCAGCAGCCTCCAAACCAACAATGAGCAGTTCTTC

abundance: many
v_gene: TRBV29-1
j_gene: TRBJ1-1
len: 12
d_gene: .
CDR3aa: CSVGQTNTEAFF
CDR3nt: TGCAGCGTCGGACAGACGAACACTGAAGCTTTCTTT

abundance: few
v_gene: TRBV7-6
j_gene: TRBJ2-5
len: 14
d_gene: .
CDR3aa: CASSPRLIQETQYF
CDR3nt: TGTGCCAGCAGCCCGCGACTCATCCAAGAGACCCAGTACTTC

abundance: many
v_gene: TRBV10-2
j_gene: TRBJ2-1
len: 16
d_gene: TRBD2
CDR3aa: CASSATSGNPHNEQFF
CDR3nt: TGCGCCAGCAGTGCAACTAGCGGGAACCCCCACAATGAGCAGTTCTTC

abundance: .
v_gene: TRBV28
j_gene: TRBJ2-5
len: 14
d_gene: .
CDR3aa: CASSPIGGRGAQYF
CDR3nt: TGTGCCAGCAGTCCCATAGGAGGGAGAGGGGCCCAGTACTTC

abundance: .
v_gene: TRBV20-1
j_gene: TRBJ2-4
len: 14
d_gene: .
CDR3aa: CSARSGLAKNIQYF
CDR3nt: TGCAGTGCTAGGTCCGGGTTAGCCAAAAACATTCAGTACTTC

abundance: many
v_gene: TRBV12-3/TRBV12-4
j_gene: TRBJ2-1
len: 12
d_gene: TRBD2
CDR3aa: CATGTNYNEQFF
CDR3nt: TGTGCCACCGGGACTAACTACAATGAGCAGTTCTTC

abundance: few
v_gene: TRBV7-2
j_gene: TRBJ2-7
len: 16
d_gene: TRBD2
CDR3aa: CASSPRLALGAYEQYF
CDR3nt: TGTGCCAGCAGCCCGAGACTAGCGCTGGGGGCCTACGAGCAGTACTTC

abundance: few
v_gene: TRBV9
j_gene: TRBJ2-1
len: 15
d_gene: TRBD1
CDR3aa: CASSVSGTVGNEQFF
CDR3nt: TGTGCCAGCAGCGTATCAGGGACAGTTGGAAATGAGCAGTTCTTC

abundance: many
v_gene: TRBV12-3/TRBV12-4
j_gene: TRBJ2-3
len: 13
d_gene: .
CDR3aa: CASSFPLRDTQYF
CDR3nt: TGTGCCAGCAGTTTCCCCCTCCGAGATACGCAGTATTTT

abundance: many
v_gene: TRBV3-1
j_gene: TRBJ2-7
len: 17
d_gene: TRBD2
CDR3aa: CASSQGPGLAGSYEQYF
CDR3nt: TGTGCCAGCAGCCAAGGCCCTGGACTAGCGGGTTCCTACGAGCAGTACTTC

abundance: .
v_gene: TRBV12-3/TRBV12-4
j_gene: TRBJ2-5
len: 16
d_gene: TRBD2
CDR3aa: CASSITSGTAVETQYF
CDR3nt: TGTGCCAGCAGTATCACTAGCGGGACAGCGGTGGAGACCCAGTACTTC

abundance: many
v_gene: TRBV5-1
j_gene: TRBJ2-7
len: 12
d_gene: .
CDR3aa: CASSAYSYEQYF
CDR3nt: TGCGCCAGCAGCGCCTACTCCTACGAGCAGTACTTC

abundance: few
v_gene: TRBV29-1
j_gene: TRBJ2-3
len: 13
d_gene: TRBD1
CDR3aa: CSVDRHSTDTQYF
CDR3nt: TGCAGCGTGGACAGGCATAGCACAGATACGCAGTATTTT

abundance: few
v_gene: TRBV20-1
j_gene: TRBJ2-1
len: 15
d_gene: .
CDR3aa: CSASRGGRSYNEQFF
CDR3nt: TGCAGTGCTTCAAGGGGCGGTCGCTCCTACAATGAGCAGTTCTTC

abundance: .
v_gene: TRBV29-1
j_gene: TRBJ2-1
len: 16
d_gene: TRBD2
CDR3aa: CSVVHPTSGMGNEQFF
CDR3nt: TGCAGCGTTGTCCACCCCACTAGCGGGATGGGTAATGAGCAGTTCTTC

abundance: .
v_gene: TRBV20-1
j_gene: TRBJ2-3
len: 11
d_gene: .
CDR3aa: CSARVLDTQYF
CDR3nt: TGCAGTGCTAGAGTGCTAGATACGCAGTATTTT

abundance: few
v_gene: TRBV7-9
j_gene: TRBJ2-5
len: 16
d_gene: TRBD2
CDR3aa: CASSFLSGRGGETQYF
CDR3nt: TGTGCCAGCAGCTTTCTTTCCGGGAGGGGCGGAGAGACCCAGTACTTC

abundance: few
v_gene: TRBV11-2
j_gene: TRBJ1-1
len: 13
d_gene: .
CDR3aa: CASSLTPYTEAFF
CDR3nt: TGTGCCAGCAGCTTAACTCCGTACACTGAAGCTTTCTTT

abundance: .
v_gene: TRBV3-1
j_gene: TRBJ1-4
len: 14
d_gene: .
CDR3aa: CASSQSDGDEKLFF
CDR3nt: TGTGCCAGCAGCCAAAGCGATGGGGATGAAAAACTGTTTTTT

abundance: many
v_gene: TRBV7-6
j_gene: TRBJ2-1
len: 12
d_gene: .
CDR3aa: CASSLVATEQFF
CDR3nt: TGTGCCAGCAGCTTAGTAGCCACTGAGCAGTTCTTC

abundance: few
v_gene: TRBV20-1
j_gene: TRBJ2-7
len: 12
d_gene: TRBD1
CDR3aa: CSAKRQGDEQYF
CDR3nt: TGCAGTGCTAAGAGACAGGGGGACGAGCAGTACTTC

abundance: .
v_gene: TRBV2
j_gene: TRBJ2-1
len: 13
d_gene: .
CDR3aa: CASSPPGENEQFF
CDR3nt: TGTGCCAGCAGCCCGCCGGGCGAAAATGAGCAGTTCTTC

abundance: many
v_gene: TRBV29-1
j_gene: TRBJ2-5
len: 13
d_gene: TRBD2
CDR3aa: CSGASGSGETQYF
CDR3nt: TGCAGCGGGGCTAGCGGGAGTGGGGAGACCCAGTACTTC

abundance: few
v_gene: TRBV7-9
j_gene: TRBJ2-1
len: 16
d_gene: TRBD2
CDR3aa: CASSDPGLGPHNEQFF
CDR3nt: TGTGCCAGCAGCGACCCGGGACTAGGTCCCCACAATGAGCAGTTCTTC

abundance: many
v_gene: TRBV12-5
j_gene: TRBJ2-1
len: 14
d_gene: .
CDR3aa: CASGSGVTYNEQFF
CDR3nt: TGTGCTAGTGGTTCGGGAGTTACCTACAATGAGCAGTTCTTC

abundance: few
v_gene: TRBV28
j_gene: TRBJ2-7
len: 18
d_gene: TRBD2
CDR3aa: CASSSHGAPGTRSYEQYF
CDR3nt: TGTGCCAGCAGTTCACACGGGGCCCCCGGGACTAGGTCCTACGAGCAGTACTTC

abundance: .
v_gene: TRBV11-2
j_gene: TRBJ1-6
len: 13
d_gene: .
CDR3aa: CASSPGLFPTLHF
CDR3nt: TGTGCCAGCAGCCCCGGACTATTCCCCACCCTCCACTTT

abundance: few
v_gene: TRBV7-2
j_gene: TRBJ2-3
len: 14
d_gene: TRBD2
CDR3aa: CASSLESSGRTQYF
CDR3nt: TGTGCCAGCAGCTTAGAGTCTAGCGGCCGGACGCAGTATTTT

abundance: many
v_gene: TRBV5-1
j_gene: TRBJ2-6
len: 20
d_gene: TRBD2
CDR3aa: CASSPRFGEGLLTGANVLTF
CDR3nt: TGCGCCAGCAGCCCCCGTTTCGGGGAGGGCCTGCTGACGGGGGCCAACGTCCTGACTTTC

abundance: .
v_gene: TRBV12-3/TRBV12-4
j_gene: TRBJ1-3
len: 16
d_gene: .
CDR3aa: CASSLFLGFMRNTIYF
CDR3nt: TGTGCCAGCAGTCTCTTCCTCGGTTTTATGAGAAACACCATATATTTT

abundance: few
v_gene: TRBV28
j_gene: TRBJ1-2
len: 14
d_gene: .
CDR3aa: CASSSGTGRYGYTF
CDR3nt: TGTGCCAGCAGTTCTGGGACCGGGCGCTATGGCTACACCTTC

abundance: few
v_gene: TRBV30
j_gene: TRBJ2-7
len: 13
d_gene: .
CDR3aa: CAWSWDDAYEQYF
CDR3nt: TGTGCCTGGAGTTGGGACGATGCTTACGAGCAGTACTTC

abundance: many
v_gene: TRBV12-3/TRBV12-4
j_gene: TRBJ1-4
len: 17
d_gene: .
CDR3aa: CASSPQQTVRVNEKLFF
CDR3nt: TGTGCCAGCAGTCCACAACAAACTGTGAGGGTTAATGAAAAACTGTTTTTT

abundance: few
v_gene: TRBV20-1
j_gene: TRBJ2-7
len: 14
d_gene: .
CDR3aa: CSASIGGGAYEQYF
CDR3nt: TGCAGTGCTAGTATCGGGGGAGGTGCCTACGAGCAGTACTTC

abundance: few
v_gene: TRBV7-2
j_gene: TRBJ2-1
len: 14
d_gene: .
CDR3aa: CASSLVTDYNEQFF
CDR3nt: TGTGCCAGCAGCCTCGTCACAGACTACAATGAGCAGTTCTTC

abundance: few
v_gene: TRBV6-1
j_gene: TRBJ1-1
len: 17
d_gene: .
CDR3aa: CASSEARPLGENTEAFF
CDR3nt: TGTGCCAGCAGTGAAGCCCGCCCTCTGGGGGAGAACACTGAAGCTTTCTTT

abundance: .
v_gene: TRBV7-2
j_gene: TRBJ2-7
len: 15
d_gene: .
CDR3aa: CASSLVREKAYEQYF
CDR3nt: TGTGCCAGCAGCTTAGTGAGGGAAAAGGCCTACGAGCAGTACTTC

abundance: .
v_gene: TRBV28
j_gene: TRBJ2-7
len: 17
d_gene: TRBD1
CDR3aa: CASSPRGQTPSPYEQYF
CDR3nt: TGTGCCAGCAGTCCGAGGGGACAGACACCTAGCCCCTACGAGCAGTACTTC

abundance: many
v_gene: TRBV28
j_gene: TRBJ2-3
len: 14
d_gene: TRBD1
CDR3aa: CASSSGGAEDTQYF
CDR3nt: TGTGCCAGCAGTTCAGGGGGCGCGGAAGATACGCAGTATTTT

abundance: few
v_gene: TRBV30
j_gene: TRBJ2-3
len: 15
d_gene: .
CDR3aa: CAWSPPSKHADTQYF
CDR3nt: TGTGCCTGGAGTCCCCCCTCGAAACATGCAGATACGCAGTATTTT

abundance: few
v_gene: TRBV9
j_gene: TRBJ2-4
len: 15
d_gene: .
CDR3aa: CASSVVPGAKNIQYF
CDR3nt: TGTGCCAGCAGCGTAGTGCCAGGAGCAAAAAACATTCAGTACTTC

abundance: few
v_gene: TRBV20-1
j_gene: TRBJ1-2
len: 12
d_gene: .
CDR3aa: CSARGGRSGNTF
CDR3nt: TGCAGTGCTAGAGGGGGCAGGTCTGGTAATACCTTC

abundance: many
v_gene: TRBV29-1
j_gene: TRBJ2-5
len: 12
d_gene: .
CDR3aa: CSVDGVQETQYF
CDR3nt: TGCAGCGTTGATGGGGTCCAAGAGACCCAGTACTTC

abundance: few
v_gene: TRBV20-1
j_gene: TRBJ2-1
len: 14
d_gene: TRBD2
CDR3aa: CSAILAESYNEQFF
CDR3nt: TGCAGTGCCATACTAGCGGAGTCGTACAATGAGCAGTTCTTC

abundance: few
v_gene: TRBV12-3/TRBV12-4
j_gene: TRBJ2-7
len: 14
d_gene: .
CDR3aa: CASSLQGTAYEQYF
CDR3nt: TGTGCCAGCAGTTTGCAGGGGACCGCCTACGAGCAGTACTTC

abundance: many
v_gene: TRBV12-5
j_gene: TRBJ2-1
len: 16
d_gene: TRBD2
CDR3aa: CASGPPKGGRPNEQFF
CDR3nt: TGTGCTAGTGGGCCCCCCAAGGGCGGGAGGCCCAATGAGCAGTTCTTC

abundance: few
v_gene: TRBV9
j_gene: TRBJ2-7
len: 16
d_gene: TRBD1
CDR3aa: CASSVGAGTGPYEQYF
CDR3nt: TGTGCCAGCAGCGTAGGAGCAGGGACAGGCCCCTACGAGCAGTACTTC

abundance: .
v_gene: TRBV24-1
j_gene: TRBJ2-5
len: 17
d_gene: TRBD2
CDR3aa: CATSGTSGRAFQETQYF
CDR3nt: TGTGCCACCAGCGGAACGAGCGGGAGGGCCTTCCAAGAGACCCAGTACTTC